This T cell receptor beta chain was observed in a study of regulatory T cells in long-lasting Graves disease. Through Arm-PCR of CDR3 regions and iRepertoire HTBI primers, TCR beta libraries were built. TCRdb redid the calling of the multiplex PCR reads with MiXCR, one entry per CDR3 protein. This table holds some 330,000 distinct CDR3 sequences, approximately 23% found once. General study points: Those with persistent disease had in common more public clonotypes (about 2,500) than new patients (more than 900). Persistent disease preferred TRBV28, TRBJ1-2 and TRBJ2-5; new disease, TRBV20-1 and TRBJ2-1. Possibly, too few samples lowered accuracy.

The CDR3 length is 14 residues. Germline CDR1 DFQATT, CDR2 SNEGSKA (reference sequence). The V gene lost 4 bases and the J gene lost 0 bases, with 12 bases spanning the gap. Time point indicated: persistent/refractory GD, antithyroid drugs over 5 years with positive TRAb. Extracted RNA from PBMCs served as the source of the TCR library. In the case of this clonotype: What it recognizes is unknown.

This chain links TRBV20-1 with TRBJ1-2; D remains ambiguous. The material sequenced was peripheral blood mononuclear cells (PBMCs), taken when the disease was refractory, from a patient treated with antithyroid drugs. The origin of this receptor is a woman aged 40 to 50 with Graves disease. The CDR3 reads CSAKMPETNYGYTF. The CDR3 coding sequence is TGCAGTGCTAAAATGCCGGAAACTAACTATGGCTACACCTTC.